This TCR beta chain comes out of a study of blood T cell repertoires in COVID-19. In the authors' workflow: Estimation of nucleated cell counts relied on the amplification of reference gene primers. TCRdb keeps only in-frame clones here, not all; method: immunoSEQ multiplex PCR. The V and J calls and clone size come from that table; D and trimming were worked out from the DNA. The table includes tens of thousands of clones, over 85% detected once. The CDR3 totals 16 residues. With 4 bases clipped from V and 0 bases from J, the junction kept 1 base outside the gene matches. Germline V gene lookup returns CDR1 LGHDT and CDR2 YNNKEL (reference sequence).

The sequencing sample was made of peripheral blood. This sequence joins TRBV3-1 (or the pseudogene TRBV3-2) and TRBJ2-2; 11 bases are a match to TRBD2. The TCR comes from a man in his fifties with COVID-19, enrolled during active disease. CDR3: CASSLGLAANTGELFF. Here the CDR3 DNA reads TGTGCCAGCAGCCTGGGACTAGCGGCGAACACCGGGGAGCTGTTTTTT.